This T cell receptor (beta chain) was documented in a study of cytomegalovirus exposure and HLA in healthy donors. Trimming took 6 bases from V and 1 from J; bases not matched to a gene: 1. The CDR3 has 13 residues. Germline loops: CDR1 LNHDA, CDR2 SQIVND (reference sequence). Whole-study results and caveats: Most TCR sequences were seen very rarely across donors, but some public TCRs occurred in many. For presence/absence analyses, sequencing depth was assumed to be roughly uniform across donors.

This clone appeared a few times. The antigen is not known. Use of 60 Vbeta and 13 Jbeta primers characterized the PCR. TCRdb's copy holds only in-frame clones and misses some; the assay was immunoSEQ multiplex PCR. The sample has some 150,000 clones, approximately 70% seen once. The rearrangement joins TRBV19 to TRBJ1-1; 8 bases map to TRBD1. This TCR came from a woman aged 25 to 39 in good health and CMV-seronegative. Sequenced material: PBMCs. The DNA for the CDR3 is TGTGCCAGTAGGGACAGGGCGAACACTGAAGCTTTCTTT. It yields the protein CASRDRANTEAFF. The full variable domain, in which reference TRBV19 and TRBJ1-1 provide the parts outside the CDR3, is DGGITQSPKYLFRKEGQNVTLSCEQNLNHDAMYWYRQDPGQGLRLIYYSQIVNDFQKGDIAEGYSVSREKKESFPLTVTSAQKNPTAFYLCASRDRANTEAFFGQGTRLTVV.